Included here is one TCR beta chain sequence, with context. This sample is part of a study of blood T cell repertoires in COVID-19. The overall study: Italy, Spain and the United States were the sources of the convalescent and acute COVID-19 samples. PBMCs, B-cell-depleted T cells, or T cells provided the cDNA or gDNA that made up the material.

In germline, CDR1 is MNHEY, CDR2 SMNVEV (reference sequence). V lost 5 bases, J lost 1 base, and 2 bases stayed unmatched. The CDR3 loop spans 14 amino acids. Per the study methods: Reference gene primer amplification gave nucleated cell count estimates. The data were produced by immunoSEQ multiplex PCR, yet TCRdb's version contains in-frame clones alone and is incomplete. Clone size and V and J calls were adopted from that table, with D and trimming inferred from the DNA. In the table there are about 250,000 clones, around 79% of which are singletons. The chain joins TRBV27 to TRBJ2-5, with TRBD1 matching 9 bases. The sample consisted of peripheral blood. The TCR comes from a woman of 80 years or more with acute or convalescent COVID-19. Written as DNA, the CDR3 is TGTGCCAGCAGTAACAGGGGGCCCCAAGAGACCCAGTACTTC. Protein product: CASSNRGPQETQYF.